The rows below give T cell receptor beta chains drawn from one sample of a study of blood T cell repertoires in COVID-19. The assay was immunoSEQ multiplex PCR, and TCRdb's table has in-frame clones only and misses some. The sample has about 310,000 clones; around 87% are singletons. The sample was peripheral blood. These TCRs come from a woman aged 45-60 years who had recovered from COVID-19. Each CDR3 is given with its conserved first and last residue. D genes are given only for firm matches. The size field is filled for only some rows; it gives once, few, many or a size class.

cdr3_aa: CASTGNTDTQYF
cdr3_nt: TGTGCCAGCACCGGGAACACAGATACGCAGTATTTT
clone_size: once
j_call: TRBJ2-3
v_call: TRBV6-5
d_call: -

cdr3_aa: CASSRGTGDEKLFF
cdr3_nt: TGCGCCAGCAGCCGTGGGACAGGGGATGAAAAACTGTTTTTT
clone_size: -
j_call: TRBJ1-4
v_call: TRBV4-1
d_call: TRBD1

cdr3_aa: CASSPGPTEAFF
cdr3_nt: TGTGCCAGCTCACCAGGCCCCACTGAAGCTTTCTTT
clone_size: -
j_call: TRBJ1-1
v_call: TRBV18
d_call: -

cdr3_aa: CASSRTGNYGYTF
cdr3_nt: TGTGCCAGCAGCCGAACAGGAAACTATGGCTACACCTTC
clone_size: few
j_call: TRBJ1-2
v_call: TRBV7-9
d_call: -

cdr3_aa: CASSQAWQGYSPLHF
cdr3_nt: TGTGCCAGCAGCCAAGCGTGGCAGGGTTATTCACCCCTCCACTTT
clone_size: -
j_call: TRBJ1-6
v_call: TRBV4-2
d_call: -

cdr3_aa: CASSLGLAGGGTQYF
cdr3_nt: TGTGCCAGCAGCTTAGGGCTAGCGGGAGGCGGTACGCAGTATTTT
clone_size: -
j_call: TRBJ2-3
v_call: TRBV11-1
d_call: TRBD2

cdr3_aa: CASSLSGTAPYEQYF
cdr3_nt: TGTGCCAGCAGTTTAAGTGGGACAGCTCCCTACGAGCAGTACTTC
clone_size: -
j_call: TRBJ2-7
v_call: TRBV28
d_call: TRBD1

cdr3_aa: CASSTRVRAGETQYF
cdr3_nt: TGTGCCAGCAGCACCCGCGTGAGGGCGGGAGAGACCCAGTACTTC
clone_size: -
j_call: TRBJ2-5
v_call: TRBV13
d_call: -

cdr3_aa: CASSSDRDNQPQHF
cdr3_nt: TGTGCCAGCAGTTCCGACAGGGACAATCAGCCCCAGCATTTT
clone_size: -
j_call: TRBJ1-5
v_call: TRBV6-5
d_call: TRBD1

cdr3_aa: CASSFDVGLATSTDTQYF
cdr3_nt: TGCGCCAGCAGCTTCGACGTGGGACTAGCGACTAGCACAGATACGCAGTATTTT
clone_size: -
j_call: TRBJ2-3
v_call: TRBV5-1
d_call: TRBD2

cdr3_aa: CASSPTGASFNQPQHF
cdr3_nt: TGTGCCAGCTCACCCACAGGGGCCAGCTTCAATCAGCCCCAGCATTTT
clone_size: -
j_call: TRBJ1-5
v_call: TRBV18
d_call: TRBD1

cdr3_aa: CAWSVQGRNGYTF
cdr3_nt: TGTGCCTGGAGTGTACAGGGAAGGAATGGCTACACCTTC
clone_size: -
j_call: TRBJ1-2
v_call: TRBV30
d_call: -

cdr3_aa: CATSRETSAGELFF
cdr3_nt: TGTGCCACCAGCAGAGAGACTAGCGCCGGGGAGCTGTTTTTT
clone_size: -
j_call: TRBJ2-2
v_call: TRBV15
d_call: TRBD2

cdr3_aa: CSARDRIYGYTF
cdr3_nt: TGCAGTGCTCGTGACAGGATCTATGGCTACACCTTC
clone_size: -
j_call: TRBJ1-2
v_call: TRBV20-1
d_call: -

cdr3_aa: CASSTSTKETQYF
cdr3_nt: TGTGCCAGCAGCACTAGCACGAAAGAGACCCAGTACTTC
clone_size: -
j_call: TRBJ2-5
v_call: TRBV7-2
d_call: -

cdr3_aa: CASSKKVPGTREEYTQYF
cdr3_nt: TGTGCCAGCAGCAAAAAAGTTCCGGGAACCAGGGAGGAGTATACGCAGTATTTT
clone_size: -
j_call: TRBJ2-3
v_call: TRBV21-1
d_call: -

cdr3_aa: CASSATGANTGELFF
cdr3_nt: TGTGCCAGCAGCGCGACAGGCGCGAACACCGGGGAGCTGTTTTTT
clone_size: -
j_call: TRBJ2-2
v_call: TRBV6-5
d_call: -

cdr3_aa: CASSFGQGLRSGNTIYF
cdr3_nt: TGTGCCAGCAGCTTCGGACAGGGATTGAGGTCTGGAAACACCATATATTTT
clone_size: -
j_call: TRBJ1-3
v_call: TRBV5-6
d_call: TRBD1

cdr3_aa: CASSGGVKGEKLFF
cdr3_nt: TGTGCCAGCAGTGGGGGCGTAAAGGGCGAAAAACTGTTTTTT
clone_size: -
j_call: TRBJ1-4
v_call: TRBV2
d_call: -

cdr3_aa: CASSIRTGASTDTQYF
cdr3_nt: TGTGCCAGTAGTATTAGGACAGGGGCCTCCACAGATACGCAGTATTTT
clone_size: -
j_call: TRBJ2-3
v_call: TRBV19
d_call: TRBD1

cdr3_aa: CASSSDRGTEKLFF
cdr3_nt: TGTGCCAGCAGTTCTGACCGGGGGACGGAAAAACTGTTTTTT
clone_size: -
j_call: TRBJ1-4
v_call: TRBV6-2/TRBV6-3
d_call: -

cdr3_aa: CASSSRDSHSGNTIYF
cdr3_nt: TGTGCCAGCTCATCCCGGGACAGCCACTCTGGAAACACCATATATTTT
clone_size: -
j_call: TRBJ1-3
v_call: TRBV18
d_call: TRBD1